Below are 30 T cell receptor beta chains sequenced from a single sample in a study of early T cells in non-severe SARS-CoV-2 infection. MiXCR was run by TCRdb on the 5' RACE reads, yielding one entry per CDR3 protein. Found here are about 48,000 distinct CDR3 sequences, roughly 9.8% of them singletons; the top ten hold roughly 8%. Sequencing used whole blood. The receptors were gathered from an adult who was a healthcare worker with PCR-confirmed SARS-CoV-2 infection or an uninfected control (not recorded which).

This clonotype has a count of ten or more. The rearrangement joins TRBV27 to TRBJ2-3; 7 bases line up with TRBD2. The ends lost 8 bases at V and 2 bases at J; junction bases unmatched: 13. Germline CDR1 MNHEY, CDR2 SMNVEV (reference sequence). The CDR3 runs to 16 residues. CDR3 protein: CASADREAPPTDTQYF. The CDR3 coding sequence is TGTGCCAGCGCTGATCGGGAGGCCCCCCCCACAGATACGCAGTATTTT.

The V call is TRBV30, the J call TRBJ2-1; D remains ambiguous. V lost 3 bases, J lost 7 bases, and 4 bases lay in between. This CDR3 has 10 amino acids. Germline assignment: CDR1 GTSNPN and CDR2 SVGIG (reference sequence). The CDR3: CAWSRNEQFF. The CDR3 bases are TGTGCCTGGAGCCGGAATGAGCAGTTCTTC.

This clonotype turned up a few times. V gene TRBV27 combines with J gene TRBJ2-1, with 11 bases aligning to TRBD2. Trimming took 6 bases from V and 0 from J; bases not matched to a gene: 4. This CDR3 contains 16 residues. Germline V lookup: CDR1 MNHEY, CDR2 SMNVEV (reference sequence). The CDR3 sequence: CASSQGLAASYNEQFF. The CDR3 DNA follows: TGTGCCAGCAGCCAGGGACTAGCGGCCTCCTACAATGAGCAGTTCTTC.

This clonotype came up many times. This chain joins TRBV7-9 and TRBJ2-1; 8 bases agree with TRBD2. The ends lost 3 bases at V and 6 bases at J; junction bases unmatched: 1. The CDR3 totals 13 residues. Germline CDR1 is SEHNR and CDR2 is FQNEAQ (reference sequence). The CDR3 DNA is TGTGCCAGCAGCTTCGGGGGGGTCAATGAGCAGTTCTTC. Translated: CASSFGGVNEQFF. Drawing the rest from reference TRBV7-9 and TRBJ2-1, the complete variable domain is DTGVSQNPRHKITKRGQNVTFRCDPISEHNRLYWYRQTLGQGPEFLTYFQNEAQLEKSRLLSDRFSAERPKGSFSTLEIQRTEQGDSAMYLCASSFGGVNEQFFGPGTRLTVL.

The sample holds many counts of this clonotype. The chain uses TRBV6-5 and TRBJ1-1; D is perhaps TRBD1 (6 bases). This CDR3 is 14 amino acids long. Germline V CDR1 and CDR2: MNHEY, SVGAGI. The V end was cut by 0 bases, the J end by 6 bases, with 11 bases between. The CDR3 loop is CASSYSTGASEAFF. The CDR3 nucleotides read TGTGCCAGCAGTTACTCAACGGGGGCCTCTGAAGCTTTCTTT.

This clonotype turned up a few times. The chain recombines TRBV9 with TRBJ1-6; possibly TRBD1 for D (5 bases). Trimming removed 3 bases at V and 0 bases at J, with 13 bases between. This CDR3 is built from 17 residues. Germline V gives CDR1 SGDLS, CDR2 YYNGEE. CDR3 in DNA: TGTGCCAGCAGCGCCGGGACCGCAAGCTCCTATAATTCACCCCTCCACTTT. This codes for CASSAGTASSYNSPLHF. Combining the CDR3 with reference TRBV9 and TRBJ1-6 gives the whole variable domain DSGVTQTPKHLITATGQRVTLRCSPRSGDLSVYWYQQSLDQGLQFLIQYYNGEERAKGNILERFSAQQFPDLHSELNLSSLELGDSALYFCASSAGTASSYNSPLHFGNGTRLTVT.

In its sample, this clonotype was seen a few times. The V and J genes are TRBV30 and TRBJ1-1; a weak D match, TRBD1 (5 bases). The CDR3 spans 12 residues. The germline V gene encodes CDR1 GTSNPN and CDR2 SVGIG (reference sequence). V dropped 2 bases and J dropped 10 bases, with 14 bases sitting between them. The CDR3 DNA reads TGTGCCTGGAGTAGGAGGGGATTGGCAGCTTTCTTT. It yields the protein CAWSRRGLAAFF.

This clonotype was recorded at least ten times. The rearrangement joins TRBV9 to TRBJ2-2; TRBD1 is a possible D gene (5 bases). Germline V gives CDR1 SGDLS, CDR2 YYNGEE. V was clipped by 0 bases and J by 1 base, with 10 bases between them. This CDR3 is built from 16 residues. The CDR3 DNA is TGTGCCAGCAGCGTAGGACAGTTGGTGAACACCGGGGAGCTGTTTTTT. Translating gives CASSVGQLVNTGELFF.

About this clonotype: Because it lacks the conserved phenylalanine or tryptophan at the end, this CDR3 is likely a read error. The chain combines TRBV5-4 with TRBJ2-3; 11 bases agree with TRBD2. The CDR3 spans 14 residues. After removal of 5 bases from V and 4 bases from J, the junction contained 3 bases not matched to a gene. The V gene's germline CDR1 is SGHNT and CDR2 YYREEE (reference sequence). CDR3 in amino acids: CASRQTSGADTQYS. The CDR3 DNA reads TGTGCCAGCAGGCAGACTAGCGGGGCAGATACGCAGTATTCT.

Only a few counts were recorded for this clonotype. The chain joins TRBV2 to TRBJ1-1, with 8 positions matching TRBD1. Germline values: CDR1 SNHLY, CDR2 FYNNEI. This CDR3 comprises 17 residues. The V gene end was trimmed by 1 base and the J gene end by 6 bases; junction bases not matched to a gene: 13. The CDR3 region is CASSEVGGTGGWAEAFF. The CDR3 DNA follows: TGTGCCAGCAGTGAAGTTGGGGGAACAGGGGGTTGGGCTGAAGCTTTCTTT. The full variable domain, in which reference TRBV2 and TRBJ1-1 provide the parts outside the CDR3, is EPEVTQTPSHQVTQMGQEVILRCVPISNHLYFYWYRQILGQKVEFLVSFYNNEISEKSEIFDDQFSVERPDGSNFTLKIRSTKLEDSAMYFCASSEVGGTGGWAEAFFGQGTRLTVV.

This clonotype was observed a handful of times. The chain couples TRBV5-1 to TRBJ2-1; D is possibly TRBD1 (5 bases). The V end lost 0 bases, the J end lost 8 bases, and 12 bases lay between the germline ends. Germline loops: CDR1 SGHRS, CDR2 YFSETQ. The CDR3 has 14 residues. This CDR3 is CASSLGQGEDEQFF. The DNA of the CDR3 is TGCGCCAGCAGCTTGGGTCAGGGCGAAGATGAGCAGTTCTTC.

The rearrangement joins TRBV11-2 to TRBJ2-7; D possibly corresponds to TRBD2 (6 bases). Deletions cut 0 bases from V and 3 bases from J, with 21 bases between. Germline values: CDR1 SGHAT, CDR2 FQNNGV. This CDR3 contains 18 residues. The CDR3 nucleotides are TGTGCCAGCAGCTTAGATCATGACGTGGCTAGCGTATACTACGAGCAGTACTTC. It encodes CASSLDHDVASVYYEQYF.

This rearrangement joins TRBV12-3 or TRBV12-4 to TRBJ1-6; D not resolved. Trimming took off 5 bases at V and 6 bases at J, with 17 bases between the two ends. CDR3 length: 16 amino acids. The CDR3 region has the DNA TGTGCCAGCAGTCCTGCTATTCCGCAAGTTAATTCACCCCTCCACTTT. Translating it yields CASSPAIPQVNSPLHF.

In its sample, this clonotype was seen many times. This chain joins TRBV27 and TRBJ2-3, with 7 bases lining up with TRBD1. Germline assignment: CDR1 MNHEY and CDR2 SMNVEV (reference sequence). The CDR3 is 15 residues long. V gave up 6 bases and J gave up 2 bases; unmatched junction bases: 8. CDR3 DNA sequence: TGTGCCAGCAGCGACCGGGACAGCTACACAGATACGCAGTATTTT. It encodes CASSDRDSYTDTQYF.

The CDR3 bases are TGCAGTGCTAGACTTCCAGGGAGTGAGCAGTTCTTC. Protein: CSARLPGSEQFF. V usage is TRBV20-1 and J usage is TRBJ2-1; D is tentatively TRBD1 or TRBD2 (5 bases each). CDR1 DFQATT and CDR2 SNEGSKA come from the germline V gene (reference sequence). The CDR3 loop spans 12 amino acids. V shed 2 bases and J shed 9 bases, with 11 bases lying between them.

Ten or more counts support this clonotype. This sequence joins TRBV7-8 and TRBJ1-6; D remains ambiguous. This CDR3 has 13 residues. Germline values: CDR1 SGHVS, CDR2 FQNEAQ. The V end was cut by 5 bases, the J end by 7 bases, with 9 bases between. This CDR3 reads CASSRAHNSPLHF. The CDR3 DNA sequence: TGTGCCAGCAGCAGGGCCCACAATTCACCCCTCCACTTT. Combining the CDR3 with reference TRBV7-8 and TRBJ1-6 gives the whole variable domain GAGVSQSPRYKVAKRGQDVALRCDPISGHVSLFWYQQALGQGPEFLTYFQNEAQLDKSGLPSDRFFAERPEGSVSTLKIQRTQQEDSAVYLCASSRAHNSPLHFGNGTRLTVT.

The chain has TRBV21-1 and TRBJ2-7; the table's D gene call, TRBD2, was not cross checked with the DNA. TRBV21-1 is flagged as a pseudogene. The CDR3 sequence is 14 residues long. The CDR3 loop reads CASSPRAGSYEQYF. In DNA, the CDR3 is TGTGCCAGCAGCCCCCGAGCGGGCTCCTACGAGCAGTACTTC.

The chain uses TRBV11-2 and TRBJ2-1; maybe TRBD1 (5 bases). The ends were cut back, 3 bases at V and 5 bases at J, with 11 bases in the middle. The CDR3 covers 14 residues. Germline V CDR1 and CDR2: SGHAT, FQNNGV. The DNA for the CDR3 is TGTGCCAGCAGCTTTTGGGTAGGGGACAATGAGCAGTTCTTC. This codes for CASSFWVGDNEQFF.

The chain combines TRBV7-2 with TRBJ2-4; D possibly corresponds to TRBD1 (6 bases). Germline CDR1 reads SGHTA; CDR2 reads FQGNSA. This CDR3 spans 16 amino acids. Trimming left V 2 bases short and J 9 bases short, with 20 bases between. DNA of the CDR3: TGTGCCAGCAGCTTAAGTGTCAAGCAGGGGTGGGCCATTCAGTACTTC. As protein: CASSLSVKQGWAIQYF.

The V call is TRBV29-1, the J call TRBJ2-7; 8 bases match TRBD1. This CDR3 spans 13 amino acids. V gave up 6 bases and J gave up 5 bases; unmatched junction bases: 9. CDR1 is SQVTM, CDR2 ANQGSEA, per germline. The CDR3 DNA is TGCAGCGTCGGGGGACAGGCGGACGACGAGCAGTACTTC. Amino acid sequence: CSVGGQADDEQYF.

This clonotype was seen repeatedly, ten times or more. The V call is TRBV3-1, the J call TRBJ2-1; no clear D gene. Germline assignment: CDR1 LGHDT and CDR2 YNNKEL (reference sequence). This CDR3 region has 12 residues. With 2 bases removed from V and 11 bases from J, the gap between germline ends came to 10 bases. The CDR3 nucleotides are TGTGCCAGCAGCCAATCGACAAGGCAGCAGTTCTTC. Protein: CASSQSTRQQFF.

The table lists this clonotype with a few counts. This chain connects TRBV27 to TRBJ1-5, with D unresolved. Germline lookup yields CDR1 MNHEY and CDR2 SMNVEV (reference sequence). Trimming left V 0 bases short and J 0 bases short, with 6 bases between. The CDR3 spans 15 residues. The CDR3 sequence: CASSLSIYSNQPQHF. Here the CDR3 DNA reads TGTGCCAGCAGTTTATCTATCTATAGCAATCAGCCCCAGCATTTT.

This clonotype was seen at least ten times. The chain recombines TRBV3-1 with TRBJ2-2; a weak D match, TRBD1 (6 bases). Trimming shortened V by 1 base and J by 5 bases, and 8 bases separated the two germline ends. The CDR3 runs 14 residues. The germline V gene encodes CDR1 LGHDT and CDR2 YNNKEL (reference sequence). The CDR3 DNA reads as TGTGCCAGCAGCCAAGGAAGGGGGACCGGGGAGCTGTTTTTT. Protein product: CASSQGRGTGELFF.

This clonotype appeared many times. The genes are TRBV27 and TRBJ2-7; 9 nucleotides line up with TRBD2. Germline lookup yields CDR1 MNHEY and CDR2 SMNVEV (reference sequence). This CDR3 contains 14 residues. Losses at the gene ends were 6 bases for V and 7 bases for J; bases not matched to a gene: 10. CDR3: CASRGASGIGEQYF. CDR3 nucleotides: TGTGCCAGCAGAGGGGCTAGCGGGATCGGAGAGCAGTACTTC.

The DNA of the CDR3 is TGTGCCAGCAGAGAGACAGGGGAGGCCTACGAGCAGTACTTC. Translating it yields CASRETGEAYEQYF. The chain has TRBV14 and TRBJ2-7; 8 bases map to TRBD1. The CDR3 length is 14 residues. Germline assignment: CDR1 SGHDN and CDR2 FVKESK. The junction had 6 bases not matched to a gene; V was cut back by 6 bases and J by 2 bases.

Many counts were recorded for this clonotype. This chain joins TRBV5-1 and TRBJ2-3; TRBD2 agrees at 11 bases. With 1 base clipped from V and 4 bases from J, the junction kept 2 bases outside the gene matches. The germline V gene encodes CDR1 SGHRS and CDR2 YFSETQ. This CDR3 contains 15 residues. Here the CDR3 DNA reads TGCGCCAGCAGCTTGACTAGCGGGAGCCCAGATACGCAGTATTTT. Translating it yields CASSLTSGSPDTQYF.

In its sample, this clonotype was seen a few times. The CDR3 coding sequence is TGTGCCAGCAGAGTGGACAGATCTGGCTATGGCTACACCTTC. Translating gives CASRVDRSGYGYTF. This sequence joins TRBV6-5 and TRBJ1-2; tentatively, D is TRBD1 (6 bases). Germline V lookup: CDR1 MNHEY, CDR2 SVGAGI. V was trimmed by 6 bases and J by 4 bases, leaving 15 bases between them. The CDR3 length is 14 residues.

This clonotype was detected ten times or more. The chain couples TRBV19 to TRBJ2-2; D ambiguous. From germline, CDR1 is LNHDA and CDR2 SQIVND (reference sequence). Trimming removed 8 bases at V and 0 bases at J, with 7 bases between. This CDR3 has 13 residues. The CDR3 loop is CASLRSNTGELFF. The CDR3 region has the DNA TGTGCCAGTCTCAGATCGAACACCGGGGAGCTGTTTTTT.

This CDR3 is CASSPERDQPQHF. The CDR3 nucleotides read TGTGCCAGCAGCCCAGAACGGGATCAGCCCCAGCATTTT. This chain uses TRBV11-2 with TRBJ1-5; D gene unclear. The germline V gene has CDR1 SGHAT and CDR2 FQNNGV. This CDR3 spans 13 amino acids. Deletions cut 5 bases from V and 5 bases from J, with 10 bases between.

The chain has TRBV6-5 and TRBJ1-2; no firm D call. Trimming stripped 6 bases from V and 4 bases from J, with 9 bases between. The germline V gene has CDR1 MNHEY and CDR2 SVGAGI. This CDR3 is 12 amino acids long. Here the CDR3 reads CASRNKGYGYTF. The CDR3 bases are TGTGCCAGCAGGAACAAGGGCTATGGCTACACCTTC.